Each of the 28 T cell receptor beta chains below was sequenced from the same sample in a study of early T cells in non-severe SARS-CoV-2 infection (dated by TCRdb to 2020 to 2023). Libraries were made using 5' RACE. The data were produced on a NextSeq 500. In TCRdb, the public reads were trimmed at Q25 with fastp and aligned with MiXCR, with productive beta chains retained. Rows are combined by CDR3 protein, so each entry shows the most common genes and DNA. Across this sample there are 95,000 to 150,000 distinct CDR3 sequences, with under 15% seen only once. The top ten clonotypes cover roughly a fifth of the sample. Sequencing was done on a sample of whole blood. Every receptor here comes from an adult who was a healthcare worker with PCR-confirmed SARS-CoV-2 infection or an uninfected control (not recorded which).

V usage is TRBV4-1 and J usage is TRBJ1-6; D gene ambiguous. Germline V CDR1 and CDR2: MGHRA, YSYEKL. Trimming pared 0 bases from V and 9 bases from J, leaving 12 bases between. The CDR3 spans 15 residues. The CDR3 sequence is CASSQERVGGSPLHF. In DNA, the CDR3 is TGCGCCAGCAGCCAAGAACGGGTGGGAGGTTCACCCCTCCACTTT.

The rearrangement uses TRBV7-8 and TRBJ1-4, with D perhaps TRBD1 (5 bases). V was clipped by 1 base and J by 10 bases, with 13 bases between them. Germline CDR1 reads SGHVS; CDR2 reads FQNEAQ. This CDR3 is 14 amino acids long. CDR3 sequence (DNA): TGTGCCAGCAGCTTAGGTCAGGCCCAGGGAAAACTGTTTTTT. This translates into CASSLGQAQGKLFF.

The V call is TRBV6-6, the J call TRBJ2-1; 7 nucleotides match TRBD2. There are 16 residues in the CDR3. Germline CDR1 reads MNHNY; CDR2 reads SVGAGI (reference sequence). The V segment lost 8 bases and the J segment 4 bases; nucleotides outside the gene matches: 14. Here the CDR3 reads CASGTPGGGSYNEQFF. The CDR3 DNA is TGTGCCAGCGGAACGCCTGGGGGGGGATCGTACAATGAGCAGTTCTTC.

This chain uses TRBV29-1 with TRBJ2-6; the D is unclear. Germline CDR1 SQVTM, CDR2 ANQGSEA. This CDR3 spans 15 amino acids. Trimming removed 0 bases from V and 0 bases from J, with 6 bases in between. The CDR3 DNA is TGCAGCGTTGAAGATATCAGCTCTGGGGCCAACGTCCTGACTTTC. It translates to CSVEDISSGANVLTF.

This clonotype has a handful of counts. The chain is built from TRBV7-9 and TRBJ1-6; tentatively, D is TRBD1 (6 bases). V gave up 4 bases and J gave up 4 bases, with 11 bases separating them. Germline-derived CDR1 and CDR2 are SEHNR and FQNEAQ (reference sequence). The CDR3 runs 15 residues. The CDR3 reads CASSSDGQYNSPLHF. For the CDR3, the DNA is TGTGCCAGCAGCTCCGATGGACAGTATAATTCACCCCTCCACTTT.

This clonotype was observed a handful of times. The V call is TRBV6-4, the J call TRBJ1-1, with D hard to call. This CDR3 is built from 13 residues. The germline V gene has CDR1 MRHNA and CDR2 SNTAGT. V lost 3 bases to trimming and J lost 1 base, with 6 bases between them. The CDR3 region is CASSETGNTEAFF. The CDR3 coding sequence is TGTGCCAGCAGTGAGACCGGGAACACTGAAGCTTTCTTT.

This clonotype came up many times. The CDR3 coding sequence is TGTGCCAGCAGCCCAGGACAGGGCTCCTACGAGCAGTACTTC. Amino acids: CASSPGQGSYEQYF. The gene calls are TRBV18 and TRBJ2-7; 8 bases line up with TRBD1. CDR1 is KGHSH, CDR2 LQKENI, per germline. V lost 8 bases, J lost 0 bases, and 6 bases stayed unmatched. The CDR3 sequence is 14 residues long.

The chain couples TRBV7-8 to TRBJ2-1; 9 bases fit TRBD2. The CDR3 consists of 17 residues. Germline V gene data show CDR1 as SGHVS and CDR2 as FQNEAQ. The ends lost 5 bases at V and 8 bases at J; junction bases unmatched: 16. CDR3 amino acids: CASSPRSRGGLQDEQFF. The CDR3 region has the DNA TGTGCCAGCAGCCCCCGTTCGCGGGGGGGGCTTCAGGATGAGCAGTTCTTC.

The CDR3 region is CASSPSVPKAPLHF. The DNA for the CDR3 is TGTGCCAGCAGCCCCTCGGTCCCGAAGGCACCCCTCCACTTT. The chain carries TRBV7-9 and TRBJ1-6; unclear D gene. The CDR3 has 14 amino acids. Trimming removed 5 bases at V and 11 bases at J, with 16 bases between. Germline assignment: CDR1 SEHNR and CDR2 FQNEAQ (reference sequence).

The chain employs TRBV7-3 and TRBJ2-2; 7 positions agree with TRBD1. Germline CDR1 and CDR2: SGHTA and FQGTGA. This CDR3 spans 15 amino acids. J gave up 1 base and V 5 bases, and 4 bases lay outside the gene matches. The CDR3 bases are TGTGCCAGCAGCCATCGACAGGGGAACACCGGGGAGCTGTTTTTT. It specifies CASSHRQGNTGELFF.

This sequence joins TRBV5-1 and TRBJ2-6; tentatively, D is TRBD1 (5 bases). The CDR3 extends over 14 amino acids. Per the germline V gene, CDR1 is SGHRS and CDR2 is YFSETQ. Trimming removed 3 bases from V and 2 bases from J, with 6 bases in between. CDR3 residues: CASSSTAGANVLTF. CDR3 nucleotide sequence: TGCGCCAGCAGCTCGACAGCTGGGGCCAACGTCCTGACTTTC.

The chain couples TRBV13 to TRBJ2-1, with TRBD2 as a possible D gene (5 bases). Germline V gene data show CDR1 as PRHDT and CDR2 as FYEKMQ (reference sequence). The length of the CDR3 is 12 residues. Trimming removed 4 bases from V and 10 bases from J, with 11 bases in between. This chain's CDR3 is CASSSRAGEQFF. The CDR3 DNA reads TGTGCCAGCAGCTCGAGGGCCGGGGAGCAGTTCTTC. The complete variable domain, with remaining parts taken from reference TRBV13 and TRBJ2-1, reads AAGVIQSPRHLIKEKRETATLKCYPIPRHDTVYWYQQGPGQDPQFLISFYEKMQSDKGSIPDRFSAQQFSDYHSELNMSSLELGDSALYFCASSSRAGEQFFGPGTRLTVL.

J is TRBJ1-3 and V is TRBV2; no clear D gene. CDR1 SNHLY and CDR2 FYNNEI come from the germline V gene. V lost 5 bases to trimming and J lost 5 bases, with 13 bases between them. This CDR3 has 14 residues. The CDR3 bases are TGTGCCAGCAGTCAGGTACCCGCTCGAAACACCATATATTTT. Translated, it gives CASSQVPARNTIYF.

This clonotype has more than one count but fewer than ten. V is TRBV3-1 and J is TRBJ2-7, with TRBD1 matching 8 bases. CDR1 and CDR2 from the germline V gene are LGHDT and YNNKEL (reference sequence). The CDR3 totals 13 residues. J was trimmed by 5 bases and V by 5 bases; bases with no gene match: 5. CDR3 residues: CASSKDRVHEQYF. In DNA form, the CDR3 reads TGTGCCAGCAGCAAGGACAGGGTGCACGAGCAGTACTTC.

This chain uses TRBV7-9 with TRBJ2-4; D gene unclear. Trimming removed 1 base at V and 7 bases at J, with 8 bases between. The CDR3 length is 13 residues. The germline gives CDR1 SEHNR, CDR2 FQNEAQ (reference sequence). In DNA, the CDR3 is TGTGCCAGCAGCTTAGTTGAAGGGAACATTCAGTACTTC. It translates to CASSLVEGNIQYF.

The chain links TRBV29-1 to TRBJ1-1; TRBD1 aligns across 7 bases. J was trimmed by 0 bases and V by 3 bases; bases with no gene match: 4. The CDR3 length is 14 residues. Germline V gives CDR1 SQVTM, CDR2 ANQGSEA. Here the CDR3 DNA reads TGCAGCGTTGATGGGACAGCGATGAACACTGAAGCTTTCTTT. It specifies CSVDGTAMNTEAFF. The variable domain in full, with the rest retrieved from reference TRBV29-1 and TRBJ1-1, is SAVISQKPSRDICQRGTSLTIQCQVDSQVTMMFWYRQQPGQSLTLIATANQGSEATYESGFVIDKFPISRPNLTFSTLTVSNMSPEDSSIYLCSVDGTAMNTEAFFGQGTRLTVV.

The rearrangement uses TRBV20-1 and TRBJ2-2; 7 positions agree with TRBD1. The CDR3 consists of 15 residues. J was trimmed by 2 bases and V by 3 bases; bases with no gene match: 6. CDR1 DFQATT and CDR2 SNEGSKA come from the germline V gene (reference sequence). As DNA, the CDR3 is TGCAGTGCTAGTACCGGGACAGACAACACCGGGGAGCTGTTTTTT. Translation: CSASTGTDNTGELFF.

This clonotype was observed a handful of times. This chain joins TRBV11-2 and TRBJ2-1, with D possibly being TRBD2 (5 bases). This CDR3 has 14 residues. Per germline, CDR1 SGHAT and CDR2 FQNNGV. Between the trimmed V and J ends, which lost 3 bases and 1 base, there was a span of 7 bases. CDR3 bases: TGTGCCAGCAGCTTCGAGGGTTCCTACAATGAGCAGTTCTTC. Translating gives CASSFEGSYNEQFF. The entire variable domain, with the rest obtained from reference TRBV11-2 and TRBJ2-1, is as follows: EAGVAQSPRYKIIEKRQSVAFWCNPISGHATLYWYQQILGQGPKLLIQFQNNGVVDDSQLPKDRFSAERLKGVDSTLKIQPAKLEDSAVYLCASSFEGSYNEQFFGPGTRLTVL.

The V call is TRBV3-1, the J call TRBJ2-1, with 10 bases identical to TRBD2. Trimming at V came to 0 bases and at J to 3 bases, leaving 5 bases not matched to a gene. CDR3 length equals 17 residues. Germline V lookup: CDR1 LGHDT, CDR2 YNNKEL (reference sequence). CDR3 DNA: TGTGCCAGCAGCCAAGACCATAGCGGGGGGTTCTACAATGAGCAGTTCTTC. Amino acid sequence: CASSQDHSGGFYNEQFF.

The rearrangement uses TRBV7-9 and TRBJ2-6; tentative D call: TRBD1 (5 bases). Germline-derived CDR1 and CDR2 are SEHNR and FQNEAQ (reference sequence). The CDR3 runs 15 residues. Trimming left V 5 bases short and J 4 bases short, with 12 bases between. The DNA for the CDR3 is TGTGCCAGCAGCCACTACAGGAGAGGGGCCAACGTCCTGACTTTC. Encoded protein: CASSHYRRGANVLTF.

In DNA form, the CDR3 reads TGCAGTGCTAGAGAGGGAGGGCGTAATGAGCAGTTCTTC. Amino acid sequence: CSAREGGRNEQFF. The genes are TRBV20-1 and TRBJ2-1; 7 nucleotides agree with TRBD2. J was trimmed by 7 bases and V by 0 bases; bases with no gene match: 3. The germline V gene has CDR1 DFQATT and CDR2 SNEGSKA (reference sequence). This CDR3 is 13 amino acids long.

This rearrangement joins TRBV7-6 to TRBJ2-3, with D perhaps being TRBD1 or TRBD2 (6 bases each). The V end was cut by 2 bases, the J end by 6 bases, with 12 bases between. Germline CDR1 reads SGHVS; CDR2 reads FNYEAQ. The CDR3 extends over 14 amino acids. The CDR3 sequence: CASSLRRGDDTQYF. DNA for the CDR3: TGTGCCAGCAGCTTAAGGAGGGGGGATGATACGCAGTATTTT.

The chain has TRBV7-9 and TRBJ2-5; no firm D call. CDR3 size: 14 residues. Germline CDR1 and CDR2: SEHNR and FQNEAQ (reference sequence). V was trimmed by 4 bases and J by 4 bases, leaving 13 bases between them. The CDR3 loop reads CASSSAAGRETQYF. The CDR3 bases are TGTGCCAGCAGCTCAGCAGCTGGTAGAGAGACCCAGTACTTC.

The V and J genes are TRBV6-6 and TRBJ1-6, with 7 bases aligning to TRBD1. The CDR3 sequence is 15 residues long. V dropped 2 bases and J dropped 7; count of bases not matched to a gene: 5. Germline V CDR1 and CDR2: MNHNY, SVGAGI (reference sequence). CDR3 DNA: TGTGCCAGCAGTTACGCGGCCAGGGGGAATTCACCCCTCCACTTT. It encodes CASSYAARGNSPLHF.

The chain is built from TRBV7-9 and TRBJ2-2, with no clear D. CDR1 is SEHNR, CDR2 FQNEAQ, per germline (reference sequence). The V gene lost 5 bases and the J gene lost 6 bases, with 13 bases spanning the gap. This CDR3 has 14 amino acids. The CDR3 DNA follows: TGTGCCAGCAGCCTTACCCCTACCTCCGGGGAGCTGTTTTTT. Translating it yields CASSLTPTSGELFF. The full variable domain, in which reference TRBV7-9 and TRBJ2-2 provide the parts outside the CDR3, is DTGVSQNPRHKITKRGQNVTFRCDPISEHNRLYWYRQTLGQGPEFLTYFQNEAQLEKSRLLSDRFSAERPKGSFSTLEIQRTEQGDSAMYLCASSLTPTSGELFFGEGSRLTVL.

The rearrangement links TRBV29-1 to TRBJ2-6; D call uncertain. V lost 5 bases, J lost 0 bases, and 5 bases lay in between. The germline V gene encodes CDR1 SQVTM and CDR2 ANQGSEA. The length of the CDR3 is 13 residues. The CDR3 DNA reads as TGCAGCGTTCAAGTCTCTGGGGCCAACGTCCTGACTTTC. Amino acids: CSVQVSGANVLTF.

The sample holds a few counts of this clonotype. The rearrangement joins TRBV12-3 or TRBV12-4 to TRBJ1-4, with 7 positions matching TRBD1. V trimming: 3 bases; J trimming: 14 bases; junction bases outside the gene matches: 6. The CDR3 is 12 residues long. The CDR3: CASSLILGQLFF. The CDR3 DNA reads TGTGCCAGCAGTTTGATCCTGGGACAGCTGTTTTTT.

This clonotype was observed a handful of times. The chain joins TRBV19 to TRBJ1-2; tentative D call: TRBD1 (6 bases). Deletions cut 4 bases from V and 10 bases from J, with 22 bases between. Germline assignment: CDR1 LNHDA and CDR2 SQIVND (reference sequence). The CDR3 runs to 15 residues. The CDR3 DNA reads as TGTGCCAGTAGTACCAATCCGGGACAAACCGCCGCCTACACCTTC. Amino acids: CASSTNPGQTAAYTF.